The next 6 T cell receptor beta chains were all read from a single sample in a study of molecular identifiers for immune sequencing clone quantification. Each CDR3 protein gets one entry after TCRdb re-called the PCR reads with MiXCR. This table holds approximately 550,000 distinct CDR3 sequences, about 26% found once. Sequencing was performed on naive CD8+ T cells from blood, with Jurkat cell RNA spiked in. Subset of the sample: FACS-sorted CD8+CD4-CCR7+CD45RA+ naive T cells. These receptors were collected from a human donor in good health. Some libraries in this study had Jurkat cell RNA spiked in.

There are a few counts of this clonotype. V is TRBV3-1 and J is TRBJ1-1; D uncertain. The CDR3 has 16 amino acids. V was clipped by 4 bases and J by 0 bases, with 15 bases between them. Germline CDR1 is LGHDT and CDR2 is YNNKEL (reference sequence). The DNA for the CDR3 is TGTGCCAGCAGCCCACGAGTTGGTAGCTTGAACACTGAAGCTTTCTTT. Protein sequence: CASSPRVGSLNTEAFF. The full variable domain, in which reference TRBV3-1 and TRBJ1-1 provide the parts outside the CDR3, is DTAVSQTPKYLVTQMGNDKSIKCEQNLGHDTMYWYKQDSKKFLKIMFSYNNKELIINETVPNRFSPKSPDKAHLNLHINSLELGDSAVYFCASSPRVGSLNTEAFFGQGTRLTVV.

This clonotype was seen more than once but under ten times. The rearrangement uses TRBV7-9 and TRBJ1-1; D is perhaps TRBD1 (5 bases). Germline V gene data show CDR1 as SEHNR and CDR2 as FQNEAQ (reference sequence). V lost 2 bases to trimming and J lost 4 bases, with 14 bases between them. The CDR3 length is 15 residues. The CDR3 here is CASSLYGGGGTEAFF. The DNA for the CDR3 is TGTGCCAGCAGCTTATATGGGGGAGGAGGCACTGAAGCTTTCTTT.

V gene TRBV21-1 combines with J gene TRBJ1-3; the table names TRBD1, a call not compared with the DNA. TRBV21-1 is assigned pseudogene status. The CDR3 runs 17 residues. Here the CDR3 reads CASSKGHKGLSGNTIYF. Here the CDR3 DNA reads TGTGCCAGCAGCAAAGGACATAAGGGGCTCTCTGGAAACACCATATATTTT.

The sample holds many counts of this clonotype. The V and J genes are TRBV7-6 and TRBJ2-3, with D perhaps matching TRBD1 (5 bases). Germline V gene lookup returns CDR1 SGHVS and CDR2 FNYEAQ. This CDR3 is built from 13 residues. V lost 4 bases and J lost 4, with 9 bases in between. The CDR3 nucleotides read TGTGCCAGCAGCTCGGACAACCCAGATACGCAGTATTTT. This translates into CASSSDNPDTQYF.

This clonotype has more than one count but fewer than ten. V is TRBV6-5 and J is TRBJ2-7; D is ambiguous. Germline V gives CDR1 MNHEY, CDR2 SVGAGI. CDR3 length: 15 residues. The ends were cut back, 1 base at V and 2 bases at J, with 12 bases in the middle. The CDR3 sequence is CASSYFPGKAYEQYF. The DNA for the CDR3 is TGTGCCAGCAGTTACTTTCCGGGCAAAGCCTACGAGCAGTACTTC.

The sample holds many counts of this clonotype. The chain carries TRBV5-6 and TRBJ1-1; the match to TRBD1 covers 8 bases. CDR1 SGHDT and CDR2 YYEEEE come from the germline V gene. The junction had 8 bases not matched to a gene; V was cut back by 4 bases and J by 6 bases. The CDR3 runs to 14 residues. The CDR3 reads CASSIGQGAAEAFF. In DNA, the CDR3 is TGTGCCAGCAGCATCGGGCAGGGGGCTGCTGAAGCTTTCTTT.